A selection of T cell receptor beta chains follows, all from one sample in a study of OX40 agonist ivuxolimab in advanced cancers. The method was immunoSEQ multiplex PCR; TCRdb's version includes in-frame clones alone and lacks a portion of them. The data contain about 45,000 clones, 70% to 90% of them singletons. The sequencing used CD4+ or CD8+ T cells sorted from blood, collected in a trial of the OX40 agonist ivuxolimab. The receptor set was obtained from an adult with an advanced solid tumor such as melanoma, head and neck, liver or kidney cancer. Both conserved end residues are part of each CDR3. A D gene is named only where the DNA matches it firmly. Not all rows give a size; the values are once, few, many and, for expanded clones, a class.

13	NA	TRBV5-1	TRBJ2-7	NA	TGCGCCAGCAGCTCGTCCCGGGACCACGAGCAGTACTTC	CASSSSRDHEQYF
16	NA	TRBV4-2	TRBJ2-6	NA	TGTGCCAGCAGCCAAGGAACAGGGTCCGGGGCCAACGTCCTGACTTTC	CASSQGTGSGANVLTF
11	NA	TRBV29-1	TRBJ2-1	NA	TGCAGCGTCCGACGATCTGTTGAGCAGTTCTTC	CSVRRSVEQFF
13	NA	TRBV5-1	TRBJ1-5	large	TGCGCCAGCAGCTTGGCAGGGGACCAGCCCCAGCATTTT	CASSLAGDQPQHF
15	NA	TRBV10-3	TRBJ1-2	NA	TGTGCCATCTCCCCCTCGGGGTGGGGGGGGTATGGCTACACCTTC	CAISPSGWGGYGYTF
16	NA	TRBV5-7	TRBJ1-5	few	TGTGCCAGCAGGGGCGGGGCAGGCGGGAGCAATCAGCCCCAGCATTTT	CASRGGAGGSNQPQHF
13	NA	TRBV14	TRBJ2-2	once	TGTGCCAGCAGAAAGACCCCCAGCGGGGAGCTGTTTTTT	CASRKTPSGELFF
14	TRBD2	TRBV7-9	TRBJ2-5	NA	TGTGCCAGCAGCTTAGGGGGTCAGCGGGAGGTTAAGTACTTC	CASSLGGQREVKYF
15	TRBD2	TRBV7-9	TRBJ2-7	NA	TGTGCCAGCAGCTTAGCCAGCGGGAAAGTCTACGAGCAGTACTTC	CASSLASGKVYEQYF
16	TRBD2	TRBV27	TRBJ2-5	NA	TGTGCCAGCAGTCCCGATCGGGCTAGCGGGAAAGAGACCCAGTACTTC	CASSPDRASGKETQYF
14	NA	TRBV5-6	TRBJ1-1	NA	TGTGCCAGCAGCGCTGAGGGGCCGGGGACTGAAGCTTTCTTT	CASSAEGPGTEAFF
13	NA	TRBV6-1	TRBJ1-5	NA	TGTGCCAGCCACGGCAGGCTCAATCAGCCCCAGCATTTT	CASHGRLNQPQHF
13	NA	TRBV7-9	TRBJ1-2	NA	TGTGCCAGCAGCCGAGGGCCAGCCTATGGCTACACCTTC	CASSRGPAYGYTF
14	TRBD1	TRBV30	TRBJ2-1	NA	TGTGCCTGGAGGTCCAGGGGGTCTTGGAATGAGCAGTTCTTC	CAWRSRGSWNEQFF
12	NA	TRBV7-8	TRBJ1-1	NA	TGTGCCAGCAGCCTTCCCAAGGATATAGCTTTCTTT	CASSLPKDIAFF
13	TRBD2	TRBV4-1	TRBJ2-3	NA	TGCGCCAGCAGCCCAGCGGGGGGAGATACGCAGTATTTT	CASSPAGGDTQYF
15	TRBD1	TRBV27	TRBJ2-7	NA	TGTGCCAGCAGCCAAAAGGGGGACAGGGACCACGAGCAGTACTTC	CASSQKGDRDHEQYF
12	NA	TRBV15	TRBJ2-1	NA	TGTGCCACCAGCAGTCCTCTGGATGAGCAGTTCTTC	CATSSPLDEQFF
16	TRBD1	TRBV27	TRBJ1-1	NA	TGTGCCAGCAGTTCAATGACAGGGAGGGTGAACACTGAAGCTTTCTTT	CASSSMTGRVNTEAFF
13	NA	TRBV5-1	TRBJ2-7	NA	TGCGCCAGCAGCTTGGCCGGAGGCGACGAGCAGTACTTC	CASSLAGGDEQYF
17	NA	TRBV5-6	TRBJ2-3	once	TGTGCCAGCAGCTTGGAAGTAGGGCTGGCTAGCACAGATACGCAGTATTTT	CASSLEVGLASTDTQYF
13	NA	TRBV11-2	TRBJ1-1	few	TGTGCCAGCAGCTTAGATCAAAGACGTGAAGCTTTCTTT	CASSLDQRREAFF
15	NA	TRBV2	TRBJ2-3	NA	TGTGCCAGCGAAAATTCAGGGGCTGGCACAGATACGCAGTATTTT	CASENSGAGTDTQYF
16	TRBD2	TRBV7-2	TRBJ2-1	NA	TGTGCCAGCAGCTTAATCGGAGCGGGGGCATACAATGAGCAGTTCTTC	CASSLIGAGAYNEQFF
16	TRBD1	TRBV18	TRBJ1-1	NA	TGTGCCAGCTCACCAGCAGGGGGGACTGTTGACACTGAAGCTTTCTTT	CASSPAGGTVDTEAFF
15	TRBD1	TRBV4-1	TRBJ1-5	NA	TGCGCCAGCAGCCAACCTGGGACAGGGAGTCAGCCCCAGCATTTT	CASSQPGTGSQPQHF
13	NA	TRBV5-1	TRBJ1-2	NA	TGCGCCAGCAGCTTGGAGCCCCGGAATGGCTACACCTTC	CASSLEPRNGYTF
12	NA	TRBV7-9	TRBJ2-7	NA	TGTGCCAGCAGCTTAAACAACTACGAGCAGTACTTC	CASSLNNYEQYF
15	TRBD2	TRBV2	TRBJ2-1	once	TGTGCCAGCAGTCGCGGGGGGGCAGTCTACAATGAGCAGTTCTTC	CASSRGGAVYNEQFF
13	NA	TRBV6-4	TRBJ1-2	NA	TGTGCCAGCAGTGACGAGGGAGCGGGTGGCTACACCTTC	CASSDEGAGGYTF
15	NA	TRBV9	TRBJ2-5	NA	TGTGCCAGCAGCCCCCGTCGTGCACCGCAAGAGACCCAGTACTTC	CASSPRRAPQETQYF
16	NA	TRBV10-1	TRBJ2-4	NA	TGCGCCAGCAAGGGAAGCGGAATACTAGCCAAAAACATTCAGTACTTC	CASKGSGILAKNIQYF
16	TRBD2	TRBV7-8	TRBJ2-7	once	TGTGCCAGCAGCCCAATAACTAGCGCCAATGTTTACGAGCAGTACTTC	CASSPITSANVYEQYF
15	TRBD1	TRBV13	TRBJ2-5	NA	TGTGCCAGCAGCCCCGGACAGGGGGCCCGAGAGACCCAGTACTTC	CASSPGQGARETQYF
14	TRBD1	TRBV2	TRBJ1-2	NA	TGTGCCACCGACCCACACAGGGGAGGAGATGGCTACACCTTC	CATDPHRGGDGYTF
14	NA	TRBV2	TRBJ2-5	NA	TGTGCAGGCCCCCCAAGGGGCCTCGGGGGGACCCAGTACTTC	CAGPPRGLGGTQYF
14	NA	TRBV6-5	TRBJ1-3	few	TGTGCCAGCAGTTATGGAGAGACTGGAAACACCATATATTTT	CASSYGETGNTIYF
15	NA	TRBV27	TRBJ1-2	NA	TGTGCCAGCAGTCCTATCCCAATCATTGGGGGTGGCTACACCTTC	CASSPIPIIGGGYTF
11	NA	TRBV6-1	TRBJ1-1	NA	TGTGCCAGTCCCGGGGGCCGACGGGCTTTCTTT	CASPGGRRAFF
13	TRBD1	TRBV5-7	TRBJ2-7	NA	TGTGCCAGCAGCCCGACAGGGGGATACGAGCAGTACTTC	CASSPTGGYEQYF
14	TRBD1	TRBV6-6	TRBJ1-2	NA	TGTGCCAGCAGGTCGGGACAGGGAGGCTTCGGCTACACCTTC	CASRSGQGGFGYTF
15	TRBD1	TRBV10-3	TRBJ2-3	NA	TGTGCCATCAGTGAGGCCGGGACAGGGACAGATACGCAGTATTTT	CAISEAGTGTDTQYF
19	TRBD2	TRBV10-2	TRBJ2-7	NA	TGCGCCAGCAGTGAGAGGTCTCTAGCGGGACGAAAAAAATGGGACGAGCAGTACTTC	CASSERSLAGRKKWDEQYF
16	TRBD1	TRBV9	TRBJ2-7	NA	TGTGCCAGCAGCGTAGGCGGGACAGGGGTATCCTACGAGCAGTACTTC	CASSVGGTGVSYEQYF
16	NA	TRBV4-2	TRBJ2-1	NA	TGTGCCAGCAGCCAAGATCTCCCTGACCCCTACAATGAGCAGTTCTTC	CASSQDLPDPYNEQFF
16	TRBD1	TRBV27	TRBJ1-2	NA	TGTGCCAGCAGTTTTGGTCCGGGACAGGGTCGGAATGGCTACACCTTC	CASSFGPGQGRNGYTF
13	NA	TRBV6-5	TRBJ1-2	NA	TGTGCCAGCAGTTACTCGGGTGACTATGGCTACACCTTC	CASSYSGDYGYTF
19	TRBD1	TRBV9	TRBJ2-6	NA	TGTGCCAGCAGCTCCCCACGGACAGGGTTAAGCTCTGGGGCCAACGTCCTGACTTTC	CASSSPRTGLSSGANVLTF
15	NA	TRBV2	TRBJ2-2	NA	TGTGCCAGCAGTGAGAGCGCCAGGAACACCGGGGAGCTGTTTTTT	CASSESARNTGELFF
13	NA	TRBV7-9	TRBJ1-1	NA	TGTGCCACCCCCAACGCGGGGGAAACTGAAGCTTTCTTT	CATPNAGETEAFF
17	NA	TRBV5-5	TRBJ2-5	NA	TGTGCCAGCAGCATCGGGACTCATCCTGAGTCCAAAGAGACCCAGTACTTC	CASSIGTHPESKETQYF
14	NA	TRBV2	TRBJ1-2	few	TGTGCCAGCGAGCTTGACAGACCCCAAGGTGGCTACACCTTC	CASELDRPQGGYTF